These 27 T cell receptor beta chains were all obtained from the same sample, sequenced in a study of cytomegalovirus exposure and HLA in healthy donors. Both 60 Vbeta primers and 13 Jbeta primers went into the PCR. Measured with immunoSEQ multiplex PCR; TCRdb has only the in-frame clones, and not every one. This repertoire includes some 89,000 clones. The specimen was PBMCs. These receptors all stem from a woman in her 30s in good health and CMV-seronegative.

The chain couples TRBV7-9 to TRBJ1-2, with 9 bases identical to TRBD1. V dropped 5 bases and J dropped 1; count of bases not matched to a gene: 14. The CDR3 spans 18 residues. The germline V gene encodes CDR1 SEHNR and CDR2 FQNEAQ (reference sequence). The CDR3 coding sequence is TGTGCCAGCAGCAGCGGGACAGGGAGGCCGCCTGGTAACTATGGCTACACCTTC. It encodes CASSSGTGRPPGNYGYTF.

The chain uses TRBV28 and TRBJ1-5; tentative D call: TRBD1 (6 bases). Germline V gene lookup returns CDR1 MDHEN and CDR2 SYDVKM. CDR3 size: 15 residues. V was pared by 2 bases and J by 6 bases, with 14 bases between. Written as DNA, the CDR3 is TGTGCCAGCAGTTTAGCGACAGGCCTAGTTCAGCCCCAGCATTTT. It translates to CASSLATGLVQPQHF.

The CDR3 here is CASSIGLAGGNEQFF. The CDR3, as DNA: TGTGCCAGTAGTATTGGCCTAGCGGGTGGTAATGAGCAGTTCTTC. The chain links TRBV19 to TRBJ2-1; TRBD2 matches at 8 bases. This CDR3 is 15 amino acids long. The ends lost 3 bases at V and 7 bases at J; junction bases unmatched: 8. Germline V CDR1 and CDR2: LNHDA, SQIVND (reference sequence). The full variable domain, completed using reference TRBV19 and TRBJ2-1, is DGGITQSPKYLFRKEGQNVTLSCEQNLNHDAMYWYRQDPGQGLRLIYYSQIVNDFQKGDIAEGYSVSREKKESFPLTVTSAQKNPTAFYLCASSIGLAGGNEQFFGPGTRLTVL.

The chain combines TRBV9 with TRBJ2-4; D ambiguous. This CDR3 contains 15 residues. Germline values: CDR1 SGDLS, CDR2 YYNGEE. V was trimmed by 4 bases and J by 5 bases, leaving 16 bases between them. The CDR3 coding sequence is TGTGCCAGCAGCCCTCTGGGTTTGAGCGAAAACATTCAGTACTTC. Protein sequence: CASSPLGLSENIQYF.

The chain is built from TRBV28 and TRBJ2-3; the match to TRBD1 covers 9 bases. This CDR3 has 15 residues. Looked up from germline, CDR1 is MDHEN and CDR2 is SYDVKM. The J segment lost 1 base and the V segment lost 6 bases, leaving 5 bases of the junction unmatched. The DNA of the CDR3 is TGTGCCAGCAGCCTACAGGGGGCCGGCACAGATACGCAGTATTTT. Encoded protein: CASSLQGAGTDTQYF.

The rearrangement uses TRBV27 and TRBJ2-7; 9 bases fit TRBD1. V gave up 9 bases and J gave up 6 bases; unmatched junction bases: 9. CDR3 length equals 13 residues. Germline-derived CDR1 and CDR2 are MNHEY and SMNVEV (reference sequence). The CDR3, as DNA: TGTGCCAGTTCACAGGGGGCAGGGGGCGAGCAGTACTTC. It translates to CASSQGAGGEQYF.

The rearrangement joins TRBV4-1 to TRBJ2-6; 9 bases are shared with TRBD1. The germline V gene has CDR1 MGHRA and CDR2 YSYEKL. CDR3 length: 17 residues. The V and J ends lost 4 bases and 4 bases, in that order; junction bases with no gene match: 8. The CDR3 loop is CASSPGTGRPGANVLTF. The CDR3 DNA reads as TGCGCCAGCAGCCCGGGGACAGGGCGGCCCGGGGCCAACGTCCTGACTTTC.

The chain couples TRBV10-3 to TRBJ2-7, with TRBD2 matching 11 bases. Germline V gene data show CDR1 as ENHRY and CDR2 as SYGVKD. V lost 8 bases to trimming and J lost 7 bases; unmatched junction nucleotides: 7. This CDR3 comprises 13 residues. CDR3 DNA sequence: TGTGCCATCCTCGGGACTAGCGGAGGAGAGCAGTACTTC. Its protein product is CAILGTSGGEQYF.

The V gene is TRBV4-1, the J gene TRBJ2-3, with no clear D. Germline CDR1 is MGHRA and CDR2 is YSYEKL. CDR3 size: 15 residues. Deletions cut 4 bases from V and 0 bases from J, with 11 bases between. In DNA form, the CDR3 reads TGCGCCAGCAGCCCGAGCCGCAAGAGCACAGATACGCAGTATTTT. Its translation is CASSPSRKSTDTQYF.

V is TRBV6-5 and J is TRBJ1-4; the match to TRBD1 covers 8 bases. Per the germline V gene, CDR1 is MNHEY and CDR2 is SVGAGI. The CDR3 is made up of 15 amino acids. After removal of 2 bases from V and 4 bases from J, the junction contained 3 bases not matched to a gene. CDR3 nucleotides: TGTGCCAGCAGTTACCGAACAGGGGGTAATGAAAAACTGTTTTTT. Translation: CASSYRTGGNEKLFF.

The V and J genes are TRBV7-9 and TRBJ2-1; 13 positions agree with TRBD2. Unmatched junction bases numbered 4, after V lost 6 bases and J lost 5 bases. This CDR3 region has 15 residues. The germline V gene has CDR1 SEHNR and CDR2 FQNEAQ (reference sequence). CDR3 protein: CASREGLAGHNEQFF. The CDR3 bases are TGTGCCAGCAGGGAGGGACTAGCGGGACACAATGAGCAGTTCTTC.

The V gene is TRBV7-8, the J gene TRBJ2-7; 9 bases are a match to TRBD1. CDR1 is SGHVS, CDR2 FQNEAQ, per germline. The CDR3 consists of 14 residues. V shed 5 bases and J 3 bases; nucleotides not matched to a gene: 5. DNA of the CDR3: TGTGCCAGCAGCCCCCTGACAGGGGGCTACGAGCAGTACTTC. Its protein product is CASSPLTGGYEQYF. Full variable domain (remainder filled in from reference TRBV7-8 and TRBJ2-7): GAGVSQSPRYKVAKRGQDVALRCDPISGHVSLFWYQQALGQGPEFLTYFQNEAQLDKSGLPSDRFFAERPEGSVSTLKIQRTQQEDSAVYLCASSPLTGGYEQYFGPGTRLTVT.

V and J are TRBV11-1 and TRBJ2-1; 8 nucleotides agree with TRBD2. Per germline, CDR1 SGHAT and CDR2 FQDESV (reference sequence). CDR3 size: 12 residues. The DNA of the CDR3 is TGTGCGCGGACTAGCCCCTACAATGAGCAGTTCTTC. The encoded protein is CARTSPYNEQFF.

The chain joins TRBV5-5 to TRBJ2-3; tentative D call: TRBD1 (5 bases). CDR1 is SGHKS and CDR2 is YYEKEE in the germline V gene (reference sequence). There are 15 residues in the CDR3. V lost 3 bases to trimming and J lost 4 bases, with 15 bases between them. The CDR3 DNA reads TGTGCCAGCAGCTGGACCCAGTCCAGGGCAGATACGCAGTATTTT. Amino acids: CASSWTQSRADTQYF. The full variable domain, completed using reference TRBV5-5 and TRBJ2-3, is DAGVTQSPTHLIKTRGQQVTLRCSPISGHKSVSWYQQVLGQGPQFIFQYYEKEERGRGNFPDRFSARQFPNYSSELNVNALLLGDSALYLCASSWTQSRADTQYFGPGTRLTVL.

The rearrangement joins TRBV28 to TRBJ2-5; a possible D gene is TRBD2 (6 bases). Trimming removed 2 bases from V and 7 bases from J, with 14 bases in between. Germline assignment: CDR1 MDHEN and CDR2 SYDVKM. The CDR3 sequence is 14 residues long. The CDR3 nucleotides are TGTGCCAGCAGTTTAGATCGGGGGTTCGTGACCCAGTACTTC. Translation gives CASSLDRGFVTQYF.

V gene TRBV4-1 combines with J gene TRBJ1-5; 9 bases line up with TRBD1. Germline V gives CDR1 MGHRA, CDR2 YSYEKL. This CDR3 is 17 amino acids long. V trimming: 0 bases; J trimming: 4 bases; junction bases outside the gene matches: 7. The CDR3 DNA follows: TGCGCCAGCAGCCAAGATGACAGGGGGATAGGTAATCAGCCCCAGCATTTT. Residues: CASSQDDRGIGNQPQHF.

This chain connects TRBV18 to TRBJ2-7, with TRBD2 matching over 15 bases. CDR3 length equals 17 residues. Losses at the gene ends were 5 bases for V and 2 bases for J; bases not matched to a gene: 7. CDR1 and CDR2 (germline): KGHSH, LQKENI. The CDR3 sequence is CASSSPRTSGRAYEQYF. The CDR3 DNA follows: TGTGCCAGCTCATCTCCTCGGACTAGCGGGAGGGCCTACGAGCAGTACTTC.

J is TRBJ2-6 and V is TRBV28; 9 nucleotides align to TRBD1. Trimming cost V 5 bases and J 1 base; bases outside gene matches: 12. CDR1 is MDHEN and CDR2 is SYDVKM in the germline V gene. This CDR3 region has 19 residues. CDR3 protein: CASSLPLGQGASGANVLTF. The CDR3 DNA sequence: TGTGCCAGCAGTCTCCCGTTGGGACAGGGAGCTTCTGGGGCCAACGTCCTGACTTTC.

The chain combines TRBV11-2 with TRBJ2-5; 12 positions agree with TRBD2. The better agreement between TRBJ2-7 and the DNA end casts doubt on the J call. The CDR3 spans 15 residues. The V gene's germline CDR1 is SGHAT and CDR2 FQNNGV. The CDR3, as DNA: TGTGCCAGCAGCGGTAGACTAGCGGGAGAGTACGAGCAGTACTTC. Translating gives CASSGRLAGEYEQYF.

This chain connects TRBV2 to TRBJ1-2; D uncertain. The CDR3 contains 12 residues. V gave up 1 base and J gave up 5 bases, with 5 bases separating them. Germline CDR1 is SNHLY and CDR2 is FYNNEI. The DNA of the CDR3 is TGTGCCAGCAGTGAAGACTTGTATGGCTACACCTTC. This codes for CASSEDLYGYTF.

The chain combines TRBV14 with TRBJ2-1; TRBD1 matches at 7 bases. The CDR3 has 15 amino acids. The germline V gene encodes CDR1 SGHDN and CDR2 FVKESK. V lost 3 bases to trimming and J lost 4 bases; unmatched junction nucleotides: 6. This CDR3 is CASSHTGDIYNEQFF. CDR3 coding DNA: TGTGCCAGCAGCCATACAGGGGACATATACAATGAGCAGTTCTTC.

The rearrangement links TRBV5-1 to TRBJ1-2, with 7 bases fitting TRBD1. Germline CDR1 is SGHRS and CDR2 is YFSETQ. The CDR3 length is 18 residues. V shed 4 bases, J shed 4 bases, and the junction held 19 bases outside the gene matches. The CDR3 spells CASSRSSFRQGLSYGYTF. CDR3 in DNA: TGCGCCAGCAGCCGGAGTAGTTTCAGACAGGGTCTGTCCTATGGCTACACCTTC.

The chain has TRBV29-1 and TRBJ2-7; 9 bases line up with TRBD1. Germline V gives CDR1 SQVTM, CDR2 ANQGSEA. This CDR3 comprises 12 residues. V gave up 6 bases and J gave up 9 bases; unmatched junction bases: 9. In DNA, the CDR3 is TGCAGCGTCCGGGACAGGGAGTTGGTGCAGTACTTC. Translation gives CSVRDRELVQYF.

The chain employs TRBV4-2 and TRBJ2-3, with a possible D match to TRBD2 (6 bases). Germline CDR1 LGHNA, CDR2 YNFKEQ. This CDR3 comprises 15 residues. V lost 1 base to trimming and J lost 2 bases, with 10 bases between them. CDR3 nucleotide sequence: TGTGCCAGCAGCCAAGTGGGACTGATCACAGATACGCAGTATTTT. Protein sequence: CASSQVGLITDTQYF.

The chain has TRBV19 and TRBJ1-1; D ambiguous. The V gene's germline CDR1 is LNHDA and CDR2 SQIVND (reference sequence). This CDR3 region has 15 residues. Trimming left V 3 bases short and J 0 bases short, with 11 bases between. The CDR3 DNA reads TGTGCCAGTAGTATCCGGGAGACGGTGAACACTGAAGCTTTCTTT. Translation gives CASSIRETVNTEAFF. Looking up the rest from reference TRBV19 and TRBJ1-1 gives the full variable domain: DGGITQSPKYLFRKEGQNVTLSCEQNLNHDAMYWYRQDPGQGLRLIYYSQIVNDFQKGDIAEGYSVSREKKESFPLTVTSAQKNPTAFYLCASSIRETVNTEAFFGQGTRLTVV.

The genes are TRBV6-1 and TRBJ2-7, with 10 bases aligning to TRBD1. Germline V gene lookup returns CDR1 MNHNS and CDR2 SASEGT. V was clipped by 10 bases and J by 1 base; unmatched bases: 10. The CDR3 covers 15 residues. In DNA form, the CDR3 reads TGTGCCACCCAAGTCGGACAGGGGGGTTCCTACGAGCAGTACTTC. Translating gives CATQVGQGGSYEQYF.

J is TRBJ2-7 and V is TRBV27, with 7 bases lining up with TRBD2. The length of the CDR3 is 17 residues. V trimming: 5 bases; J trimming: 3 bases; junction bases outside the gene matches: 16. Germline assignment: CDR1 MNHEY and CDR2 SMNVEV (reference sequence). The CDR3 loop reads CASSPEAGATAGYEQYF. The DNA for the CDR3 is TGTGCCAGCAGTCCCGAGGCGGGAGCTACGGCCGGCTACGAGCAGTACTTC.